The rows below give T cell receptor beta chains drawn from one sample of a study of cytomegalovirus exposure and HLA in healthy donors. Sequencing used immunoSEQ multiplex PCR; TCRdb keeps in-frame clones, though not all of them. The data hold 100,000 to 150,000 clones, with around 70% observed a single time. Material: PBMCs. These receptors were taken from a human donor in good health. Each CDR3 is given with its conserved first and last residue. Each record gives: V gene, D gene, clone size, J gene, CDR3 protein, CDR3 DNA. D genes are given only for firm matches. Only some rows state a clone size, as once, few, many or a class for expanded clones.

TRBV10-3,TRBD2,-,TRBJ2-1,CAISDPIGLGNEQFF,TGTGCCATCAGTGACCCCATTGGACTAGGCAATGAGCAGTTCTTC
TRBV9,TRBD2,-,TRBJ2-1,CASSPRGEAGGSGEQFF,TGTGCCAGCAGCCCGAGGGGCGAGGCGGGAGGGTCGGGTGAGCAGTTCTTC
TRBV7-2,-,-,TRBJ2-7,CATRLFPYEQYF,TGTGCCACACGACTTTTTCCCTACGAGCAGTACTTC
TRBV7-2,TRBD2,-,TRBJ2-1,CASSLAGTSGSNEQFF,TGTGCCAGCAGCTTAGCCGGGACTAGCGGGAGTAATGAGCAGTTCTTC
TRBV2,-,-,TRBJ2-5,CASSGPWHQQETQYF,TGTGCCAGCAGTGGCCCGTGGCACCAGCAAGAGACCCAGTACTTC
TRBV7-9,TRBD1,-,TRBJ1-2,CASSSGQGAKGYTF,TGTGCCAGCAGTTCGGGACAGGGGGCTAAAGGCTACACCTTC
TRBV23-1,TRBD1,few,TRBJ1-6,CARVMDREVDSPLHF,TGCGCCAGGGTGATGGACAGGGAGGTCGATTCACCCCTCCACTTT
TRBV9,TRBD1,few,TRBJ2-7,CASSGQGAYEQYF,TGTGCCAGCAGCGGACAGGGGGCCTACGAGCAGTACTTC
TRBV6-1,-,-,TRBJ2-7,CASSVGQIPYEQYF,TGTGCCAGCAGTGTAGGACAGATACCCTACGAGCAGTACTTC
TRBV11-1,TRBD1,-,TRBJ2-7,CASSLTTRTGNSYEQYF,TGTGCCAGCAGCTTAACCACAAGGACAGGGAACTCCTACGAGCAGTACTTC
TRBV7-2,TRBD2,-,TRBJ2-5,CASSLSLAASSSETQYF,TGTGCCAGCAGCTTAAGCCTAGCGGCCTCATCCAGCGAGACCCAGTACTTC
TRBV5-1,TRBD1,-,TRBJ1-2,CASSPATGNYGYTF,TGCGCCAGCAGCCCAGCGACAGGGAACTATGGCTACACCTTC
TRBV7-9,-,-,TRBJ2-4,CATVGTGPRDKNIQYF,TGTGCCACCGTGGGAACCGGGCCCCGGGATAAAAACATTCAGTACTTC
TRBV7-2,TRBD2,once,TRBJ2-5,CASSLGGLAKETQYF,TGTGCCAGCAGCTTAGGAGGACTAGCCAAAGAGACCCAGTACTTC
TRBV27,TRBD1,few,TRBJ1-5,CATATRDSLFSNQPQHF,TGTGCCACCGCAACCCGGGACAGCCTATTTAGCAATCAGCCCCAGCATTTT